This TCR beta chain emerged from a study of cytomegalovirus exposure and HLA in healthy donors. General study points: Per a prior analysis, the majority of TCR beta V segments were productive roughly 87% or roughly 30% of the time.

The V and J ends lost 0 bases and 2 bases, in that order; junction bases with no gene match: 3. This CDR3 contains 15 residues. Germline CDR1 is SGHTS and CDR2 is YDEGEE. Of note for this clone: Its antigen is not identified.

Researchers ran the PCR with 60 Vbeta and 13 Jbeta primers. Clones were read by immunoSEQ multiplex PCR, and TCRdb kept only the in-frame ones, dropping some. The sample contains around 120,000 clones, 75% to 85% of which appear only once. What was sequenced was PBMCs. The V call is TRBV5-8, the J call TRBJ2-5; the match to TRBD1 covers 8 bases. The receptor comes from a man aged 45-65 years in good health and CMV-seronegative. The CDR3 loop is CASSLAGTGQETQYF. CDR3 sequence (DNA): TGTGCCAGCAGCTTGGCCGGGACAGGACAAGAGACCCAGTACTTC.